The sequence of this T cell receptor (beta chain) was determined in a study of shared clonotypes between healthy human individuals. CD45RO-negative, CCR7-positively selected cells formed the naive CD8 fraction, excluding terminally differentiated effector memory CD45RA+ cells. Some clones are missing from TCRdb's copy, which holds only in-frame ones; the method was immunoSEQ multiplex PCR. The data show about 2 million clones, with over 85% seen just once and 1% to 1.3% held by the top ten. With regard to this clone: The same CDR3 also results from other DNA sequences found in this sample.

Germline CDR1 and CDR2: MNHEY and SMNVEV (reference sequence). Trimming removed 4 bases from V and 7 bases from J, with 13 bases in between. The CDR3 totals 14 residues. The sequence was obtained from a man aged 18-30 years in good health. The sample taken for sequencing was naive CD8+ T cells sorted from blood. The rearrangement links TRBV27 to TRBJ2-2, with D possibly being TRBD2 (5 bases). This CDR3 is CASSSLGGSGELFF. DNA of the CDR3: TGTGCCAGCAGTTCCCTAGGAGGCAGCGGGGAGCTGTTTTTT.